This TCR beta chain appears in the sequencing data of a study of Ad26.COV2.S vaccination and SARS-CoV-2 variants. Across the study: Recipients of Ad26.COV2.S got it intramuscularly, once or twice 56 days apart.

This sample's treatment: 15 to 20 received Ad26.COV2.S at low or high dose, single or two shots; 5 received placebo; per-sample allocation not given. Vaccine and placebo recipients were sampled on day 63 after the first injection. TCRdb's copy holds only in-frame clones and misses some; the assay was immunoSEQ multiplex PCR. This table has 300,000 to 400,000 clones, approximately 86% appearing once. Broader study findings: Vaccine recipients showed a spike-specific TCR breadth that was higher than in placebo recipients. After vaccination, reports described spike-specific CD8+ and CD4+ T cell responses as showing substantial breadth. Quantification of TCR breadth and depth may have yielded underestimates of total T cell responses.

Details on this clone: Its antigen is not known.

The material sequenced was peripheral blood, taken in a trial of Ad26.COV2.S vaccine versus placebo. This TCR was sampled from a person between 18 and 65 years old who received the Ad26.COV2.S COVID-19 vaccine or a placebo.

The CDR3 loop is CATFWGLYGYTF. The CDR3 DNA reads as TGTGCCACCTTCTGGGGGCTCTATGGCTACACCTTC. The genes are TRBV19 and TRBJ1-2, with D perhaps TRBD1 (6 bases). Germline lookup yields CDR1 LNHDA and CDR2 SQIVND (reference sequence). Trimming pared 10 bases from V and 4 bases from J, leaving 13 bases between. The CDR3 covers 12 residues.